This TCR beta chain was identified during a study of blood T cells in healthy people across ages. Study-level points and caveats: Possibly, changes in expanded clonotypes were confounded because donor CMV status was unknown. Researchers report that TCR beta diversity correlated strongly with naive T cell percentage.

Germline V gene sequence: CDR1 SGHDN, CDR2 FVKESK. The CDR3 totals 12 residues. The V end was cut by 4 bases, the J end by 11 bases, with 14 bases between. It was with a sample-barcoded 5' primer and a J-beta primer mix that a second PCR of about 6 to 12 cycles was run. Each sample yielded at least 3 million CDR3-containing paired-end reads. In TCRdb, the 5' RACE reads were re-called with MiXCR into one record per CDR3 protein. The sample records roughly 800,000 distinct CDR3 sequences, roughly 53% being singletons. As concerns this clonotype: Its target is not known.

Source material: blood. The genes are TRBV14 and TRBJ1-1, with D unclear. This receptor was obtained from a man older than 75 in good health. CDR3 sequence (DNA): TGTGCCAGCAGCCGTAGCGGCGGGTTGGCTTTCTTT. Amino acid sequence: CASSRSGGLAFF.